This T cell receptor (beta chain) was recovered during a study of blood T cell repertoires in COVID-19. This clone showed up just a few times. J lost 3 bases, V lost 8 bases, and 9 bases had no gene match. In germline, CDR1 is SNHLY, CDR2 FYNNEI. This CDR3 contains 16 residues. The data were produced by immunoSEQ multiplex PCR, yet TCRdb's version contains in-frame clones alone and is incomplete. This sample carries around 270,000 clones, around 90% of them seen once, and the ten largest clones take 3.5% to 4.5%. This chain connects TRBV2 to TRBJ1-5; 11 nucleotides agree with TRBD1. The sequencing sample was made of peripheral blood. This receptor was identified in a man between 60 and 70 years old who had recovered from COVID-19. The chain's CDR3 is CASGRTGGPLNQPQHF. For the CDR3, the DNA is TGTGCCAGCGGTAGGACAGGGGGCCCCCTCAATCAGCCCCAGCATTTT.